This T cell receptor beta chain appears in the sequencing data of a study of blood T cell repertoires in COVID-19. Study context: Collection of acute and convalescent COVID-19 samples took place in the United States, Italy and Spain. The analysed material was cDNA or gDNA that came from T cells, B-cell-depleted T cells, or PBMCs.

Original methodology: Quantification of nucleated cells was approximated via reference gene primer amplification. The method was immunoSEQ multiplex PCR; TCRdb's version includes in-frame clones alone and lacks a portion of them. V and J calls and clone size are those listed in that table; D and trimming were worked out from the DNA. The repertoire includes 250,000 to 300,000 clones, less than 90% of them detected once, and about 12% sits in the top ten. CDR3 size: 14 residues. The germline V gene encodes CDR1 SNHLY and CDR2 FYNNEI. The V gene lost 4 bases and the J gene lost 5 bases, with 14 bases spanning the gap. One Seattle source followed patients from active infection through their disease course.

The receptor was isolated from a woman aged 70 to 79 with COVID-19, enrolled during active disease. The sequencing input was peripheral blood. V gene TRBV2 combines with J gene TRBJ1-2; D is ambiguous. CDR3 in amino acids: CASSGTPRRYGYTF. In nucleotides, the CDR3 is TGTGCCAGCAGTGGGACCCCCCGGAGGTATGGCTACACCTTC.